This TCR beta chain was documented in a study of vaccination and CD4 T cells after COVID-19 (dated by TCRdb to 2021 to 2024). Study-level background: Every convalescent patient had a positive nasal swab PCR test for SARS-CoV-2, with mild disease in nine patients and severe disease in one. The convalescent cohort comprised six males and four females, including two Hispanic individuals, seven Caucasians, two Asians and one multiracial person. Participants got two doses of the Pfizer-BioNTech BNT162b2 vaccine (n=8) or two doses of the Moderna mRNA-1273 vaccine (n=2). Post-COVID blood samples from convalescent patients were collected a median of around 100 days after diagnosis, with a range of roughly 30 to 161 days. The time from the second vaccine dose to post-vaccine blood sampling had a median of around 72 days and ranged from about 12 to 241 days. The cultures were stimulated with overlapping spike peptide pools from SARS-CoV-2 and from the common cold coronaviruses HCoV-NL63, HCoV-OC43 and HCoV-229E. Control cultures received a CEFX viral epitope pool as the positive control, an HIV-1 Nef peptide pool as the negative control, or no peptide. The spike-specific CD4+ TCR repertoire was compared before and after mRNA vaccination in ten to eleven COVID-19 convalescent patients and several infection-naive healthy vaccine recipients.

Taken from the germline V gene, the CDR1 and CDR2 loops are MDHEN and SYDVKM. From the cysteine up to the phenylalanine, the CDR3 has a length of 15 residues. The only DNA kept is the CDR3, 45 bases in frame from the first base. Trimmed from V: 10 bases; trimmed from J: 3 bases; junction bases lacking a gene match: 13. Remarks on this clonotype: There is no known antigen for this receptor. No base quality information exists; no much larger clone differs at one position.

Libraries came from PCR. DNA from cultured CD4+ T cells underwent TCR sequencing with the Oncomine TCR Beta short-read assay at the Johns Hopkins FTIC core. The QIAamp micro DNA kit was used to extract genomic DNA from the cultured CD4+ T cells. The Oncomine TCR Beta libraries from cultured CD4+ T cells were pooled using unique dual indexes and then sequenced on an Illumina iSeq 100. The authors' analysis ran thus. Non-productive sequences were removed, and CDR3s not starting with C, not ending with F or W, or shorter than 7 amino acids were discarded. Antigen-specific clonotypes were identified using the MANAFEST web application through comparison of peptide-stimulated wells with reference and other culture wells. For a clone to be called positive, the clone needed an FDR below 0.05, an odds ratio above 5, and a productive frequency above 0.1% in at least two of three replicate wells. A clonotype counted as cross-reactive if it showed significant expansion both in the SARS-CoV-2 spike wells and in at least one common cold coronavirus spike condition. Using R version 3.6.1, CDR3 homology was evaluated through Levenshtein distances (stringdist) along with unrooted phylogenetic trees (ape). Using fastp trimming at Q25 and MiXCR clonotype assembly, TCRdb reanalyzed the public sequencing data and kept in-frame beta chains. CDR3 protein duplicates are merged, each entry listing the most common genes and DNA. It is TCRdb's table, rather than the study itself, that gives the V and J calls and clone size. The sample profile shows approximately 13,000 distinct CDR3 sequences; over 40% of them were found once. The ten biggest clones cover around a sixth of the sample.

Reading the label with the study, this specimen's treatment or condition is: roughly ten-day PBMC culture with coronavirus spike peptide pools or control peptides (ViraFEST assay). The study used the ViraFEST assay, which expanded antigen-specific T cells with peptide pools and then identified expanded clonotypes by TCR sequencing. The positive SARS-CoV-2 PCR tests of the convalescent patients were dated from March to December 2020, before the Alpha, Beta and Delta variants emerged in the United States. Each well held some 2 million PBMCs cultured with 9 to 10 ug/ml peptide pools in IMDM containing 5% human AB serum and 8 to 10 IU/ml IL-2. Half of the culture medium was replaced with fresh IL-2-containing medium on days 3 and 7. Once the cells had been in culture for around ten days, the EasySep CD4+ T cell isolation kit was used to isolate CD4+ T cells by negative selection. Ficoll-Paque Plus gradient centrifugation was used to isolate PBMCs from whole blood, and the isolated PBMCs were then either used fresh or cryopreserved at -140C. In general, triplicate wells were set up for every culture condition.

Results and caveats for the whole study, not just this receptor: An increase in the median number of SARS-CoV-2-reactive clonotypes from 20 to 25 after infection to a few dozen after vaccination was observed, but the change was not found to be significant. In convalescent patients, nearly all vaccine-specific clones (304 of 307) were found to be mono-reactive for SARS-CoV-2 spike rather than cross-reactive with common cold coronaviruses. In convalescent patients, a median roughly 87% of post-vaccine SARS-CoV-2-reactive clones were detected only after vaccination, and vaccine-specific priming was suggested by this finding. The number of convalescent patients in the study was relatively small, and the study did not examine early timepoints following natural infection.

This receptor was identified in a human donor who had recovered from COVID-19. Sample: CD4+ T cells from blood, cultured in vitro. The sequence links TRBV28 to TRBJ2-7, and TRBD1 matches 9 of the central bases. The base sequence is TGTGCCACCATACCCACGACAGGGGGGATCTACGAGCAGTACTTC. It codes for CATIPTTGGIYEQYF.